These 30 T cell receptor beta chains share one sample of origin, sequenced in a study of T cell clusters in autoimmune cytopenias (dated by TCRdb to about 2019). The sample was run on an Illumina MiSeq. To amplify TRB rearrangements, a touch-down multiplex PCR protocol was run with the TRB-A and TRB-B primer pools combined in a single tube. Based on TCRdb reprocessing of the reads, there is one entry per CDR3 protein sequence, and DNA is missing. The sample's records list about 2,700 distinct CDR3 sequences. Roughly 48% of the sample comes from the top ten. Each sample's TRB amplification started from 250 ng of peripheral blood genomic DNA, which corresponds to tens of thousands of genome equivalents. Specimen: peripheral blood. These TCRs come from a human donor with an autoimmune cytopenia or autoimmune hepatitis (not recorded which).

The chain carries TRBV4-2 and TRBJ2-3; TCRdb's D call of TRBD2 is untestable without DNA. Per germline, CDR1 LGHNA and CDR2 YNFKEQ. The CDR3 has 19 amino acids. This CDR3 reads CASSQETGLAGGGTDTQYF.

The rearrangement joins TRBV20-1 to TRBJ2-5; the TCRdb D gene call, TRBD2, has no DNA to confirm it. The germline CDR1 and CDR2 sequences are DFQATT and SNEGSKA (reference sequence). This CDR3 is built from 13 residues. The chain's CDR3 is CSAAWASGETQYF.

V gene TRBV12-3 or TRBV12-4 combines with J gene TRBJ1-5; the D gene TCRdb calls, TRBD1, cannot be checked with no DNA. The CDR3 covers 15 residues. The CDR3 spells CASSITGVKYQPQHF.

In terms of frequency, this clonotype is medium-sized. This chain uses TRBV29-1 with TRBJ2-6; TCRdb indicates TRBD2, and absent DNA this call remains unverified. This CDR3 contains 16 residues. In germline, CDR1 is SQVTM, CDR2 ANQGSEA. CDR3 loop: CSVAGTSGSDPNVLTF.

This chain joins TRBV6-2 or TRBV6-3 and TRBJ2-3; TCRdb names TRBD2, which stays unverified in the absence of DNA. The CDR3 runs 15 residues. CDR1 is MNHEY and CDR2 is SVGEGT in the germline V gene. CDR3 region: CASRWTSGSSDTQYF.

This chain links TRBV20-1 with TRBJ1-1. The CDR3 has 13 amino acids. CDR1 is DFQATT and CDR2 is SNEGSKA in the germline V gene (reference sequence). The CDR3 sequence: CSARDRMQRKAFF.

The chain recombines TRBV7-6 with TRBJ1-6; TCRdb outputs TRBD1, but without DNA this stays unchecked. In germline, CDR1 is SGHVS, CDR2 FNYEAQ. CDR3 size: 15 residues. The CDR3 is CASSDRGQGNSPLHF.

The chain recombines TRBV7-9 with TRBJ2-1; TCRdb names TRBD2, which stays unverified in the absence of DNA. The germline V gene encodes CDR1 SEHNR and CDR2 FQNEAQ (reference sequence). The CDR3 is 12 amino acids. CDR3 in amino acids: CASSMTSAVQFF.

The gene calls are TRBV12-3 or TRBV12-4 and TRBJ2-4; TCRdb reports TRBD1, a call that lacks DNA to check it against. There are 13 residues in the CDR3. CDR3 residues: CASSFSGRTDKYF.

This clonotype registers medium-sized by frequency. The chain's CDR3 is CASSPSGGTDTQYF. The chain has TRBV6-4 and TRBJ2-3; the D call of TRBD2 rests on TCRdb alone, since no DNA is present to check it. CDR3 size: 14 residues. Looked up from germline, CDR1 is MRHNA and CDR2 is SNTAGT.

This clonotype is deemed medium-sized by its frequency. The rearrangement links TRBV6-1 to TRBJ1-2. The germline V gene has CDR1 MNHNS and CDR2 SASEGT. This CDR3 contains 16 residues. Here the CDR3 reads CASSRGGGGGNYGYTF.

Frequency places this clonotype as medium-sized (0.01 to 0.1%). The J gene is TRBJ2-2, the V gene TRBV27; the TRBD2 assignment by TCRdb is unverifiable without DNA. The CDR3 runs 15 residues. CDR1 and CDR2 from the germline V gene are MNHEY and SMNVEV (reference sequence). CDR3 in amino acids: CANHGQGEDTGELFF.

This clonotype is medium-sized by frequency. The chain links TRBV10-3 to TRBJ2-6; TCRdb gives TRBD1 as the D gene, but with no DNA this cannot be confirmed. Germline V CDR1 and CDR2: ENHRY, SYGVKD. The CDR3 has 15 residues. CDR3: CAISPRGAGANVLTF.

In terms of frequency, this clonotype is medium-sized. The chain links TRBV29-1 to TRBJ2-1; TCRdb designates TRBD1, a call that cannot be tested without DNA. Germline loops: CDR1 SQVTM, CDR2 ANQGSEA. This CDR3 is built from 16 residues. The CDR3 spells CSVEDETSRGDNEQFF.

Considering frequency, this clonotype is medium-sized (0.01 to 0.1%). The genes are TRBV11-1 and TRBJ2-5. Looked up from germline, CDR1 is SGHAT and CDR2 is FQDESV (reference sequence). CDR3 length: 15 amino acids. The chain's CDR3 is CASSHTYSSKETQYF.

The chain couples TRBV19 to TRBJ2-2; the D call from TCRdb, TRBD2, cannot be confirmed without DNA. This CDR3 has 15 residues. Per germline, CDR1 LNHDA and CDR2 SQIVND (reference sequence). The CDR3 protein is CASNSGGVNTGELFF.

This clonotype is classed as medium-sized (0.01 to 0.1%) by frequency. The chain is built from TRBV19 and TRBJ2-7; TCRdb's D call of TRBD1 is untestable without DNA. The CDR3 extends over 16 amino acids. Germline-derived CDR1 and CDR2 are LNHDA and SQIVND (reference sequence). The CDR3 loop is CASSSSPGTGIYEQYF.

J is TRBJ1-2 and V is TRBV7-9; the D gene TCRdb calls, TRBD1, cannot be checked with no DNA. This CDR3 has 14 amino acids. Looked up from germline, CDR1 is SEHNR and CDR2 is FQNEAQ (reference sequence). CDR3 amino acids: CASSSGQGFDGYTF.

The chain couples TRBV19 to TRBJ2-1. The CDR3 has 14 amino acids. Germline CDR1 LNHDA, CDR2 SQIVND (reference sequence). The CDR3 sequence is CASRKREEEKEQVF.

The chain uses TRBV19 and TRBJ2-7; TCRdb returns TRBD1, unconfirmable since there is no DNA. The CDR3 is made up of 12 amino acids. Germline V gene data show CDR1 as LNHDA and CDR2 as SQIVND (reference sequence). The CDR3 here is CASTGRNYEQYF.

J is TRBJ2-7 and V is TRBV20-1; TCRdb's assignment of TRBD2 cannot be checked, as there is no DNA. In germline, CDR1 is DFQATT, CDR2 SNEGSKA (reference sequence). The CDR3 covers 15 residues. This CDR3 is CSAPPLGANSYEQYF.

This clonotype counts as medium-sized by frequency. J is TRBJ2-7 and V is TRBV27. CDR3 length equals 13 residues. Per germline, CDR1 MNHEY and CDR2 SMNVEV (reference sequence). The CDR3 loop reads CASSLQDSYEQYF.

The chain combines TRBV20-1 with TRBJ2-5. The CDR3 is 13 residues long. Per germline, CDR1 DFQATT and CDR2 SNEGSKA (reference sequence). CDR3 sequence: CSAAKSRLETQYF.

The rearrangement joins TRBV7-2 to TRBJ1-4. This CDR3 region has 14 residues. The germline gives CDR1 SGHTA, CDR2 FQGNSA. CDR3 sequence reads: CASSLIGVGEKLFF.

The CDR3 is CATREAGGYTF. This chain joins TRBV6-6 and TRBJ1-2; TCRdb designates TRBD1, a call that cannot be tested without DNA. The germline gives CDR1 MNHNY, CDR2 SVGAGI (reference sequence). The length of the CDR3 is 11 residues.

V and J are TRBV7-2 and TRBJ2-5. Per the germline V gene, CDR1 is SGHTA and CDR2 is FQGNSA. The CDR3 totals 12 residues. The CDR3 sequence: CASSEKPETQYF.

Judged by frequency, this clonotype is medium-sized. The CDR3 here is CATAAGTANEKLFF. This chain joins TRBV19 and TRBJ1-4; as DNA is missing, the TRBD1 call by TCRdb cannot be tested. CDR1 is LNHDA and CDR2 is SQIVND in the germline V gene (reference sequence). The CDR3 loop spans 14 amino acids.

The chain has TRBV19 and TRBJ1-2; TCRdb's D gene call, TRBD1, goes unchecked for lack of DNA. Germline CDR1 reads LNHDA; CDR2 reads SQIVND (reference sequence). The CDR3 extends over 15 amino acids. CDR3 amino acids: CASSPTSGGNYGYTF.

The chain couples TRBV20-1 to TRBJ2-1. The CDR3 covers 13 residues. Germline lookup yields CDR1 DFQATT and CDR2 SNEGSKA (reference sequence). The CDR3 region is CSARGYNSNEQFF.

The chain couples TRBV6-5 to TRBJ1-4; TCRdb's D call, TRBD1, is unchecked because there is no DNA. The CDR3 is 14 residues long. From germline, CDR1 is MNHEY and CDR2 SVGAGI. This CDR3 reads CASSSGTVNEKLFF.